This TCR beta chain was observed in a study of CD8+ T cells in alopecia areata. Sequencing used cDNA as its template, made by extracting RNA and reverse transcribing it. This table comes from immunoSEQ multiplex PCR, and its TCRdb copy is limited to in-frame clones, with some not included. The profile shows over 70,000 clones, about 71% of them singletons. The V gene's germline CDR1 is SGHRS and CDR2 YFSETQ. The CDR3 runs 17 residues. The V end lost 0 bases, the J end lost 0 bases, and 13 bases lay between the germline ends. The treatment here: oral pan-JAK inhibitor, 5-10 mg twice daily. The sample here was CD8+ T cells sorted from blood, taken at week 24, from a patient treated with tofacitinib. The chain employs TRBV5-1 and TRBJ1-5; D is ambiguous. This clonotype originated in a human donor with alopecia areata. The CDR3 protein is CASSLEAQPNSNQPQHF. DNA for the CDR3: TGCGCCAGCAGCTTGGAGGCACAACCCAATAGCAATCAGCCCCAGCATTTT.